This TCR beta chain was obtained from a study of beta chain features in type 1 diabetes. Expressed TCRB transcripts were sequenced after all isolated RNA was converted to cDNA. Some clones are missing from TCRdb's copy, which holds only in-frame ones; the method was immunoSEQ multiplex PCR. The table shows about 160,000 clones, with roughly 9% occurring only once. The study's findings and limits: These data did not resolve whether HLA type affects TCRB rearrangement. For patients, the naive, central memory and Treg TCRB repertoires appeared more alike than for healthy donors. All four CD4+ subsets of Type 1 diabetes patients contained TCRB CDR3s that were moderately but significantly shorter.

This clone was detected a few times. Its cognate antigen is unknown. Between the trimmed V and J ends, which lost 5 bases and 6 bases, there was a span of 13 bases. The CDR3 sequence is 13 residues long. CDR1 and CDR2 (germline): SGHTA, FQGTGA. This chain joins TRBV7-3 and TRBJ1-2; a possible D gene is TRBD1 (6 bases). The sequencing sample was made of central memory CD4+ T cells from blood. This clonotype originated in a woman aged 25-40 years with type 1 diabetes. CDR3 region: CASSEQGKHGYTF. In DNA form, the CDR3 reads TGTGCCAGCAGCGAACAGGGAAAGCATGGCTACACCTTC.